Following are 20 T cell receptor beta chains from one sample sequenced in a study of CD8 T cells in ankylosing spondylitis. TCRdb used MiXCR to reprocess the 5' RACE reads, holding one entry per CDR3 protein. In the table there are 150,000 to 200,000 distinct CDR3 sequences, around 32% of which are singletons. The sequenced sample was synovial fluid, either unsorted or a sorted T cell fraction (not recorded which). These TCRs come from a male donor with ankylosing spondylitis.

The V call is TRBV20-1, the J call TRBJ2-7, with unresolved D. CDR1 is DFQATT, CDR2 SNEGSKA, per germline (reference sequence). The CDR3 spans 12 residues. Trimming shortened V by 3 bases and J by 3 bases, and 9 bases separated the two germline ends. CDR3 coding DNA: TGCAGTGCTAGTAGACCTGACTACGAGCAGTACTTC. It is translated as CSASRPDYEQYF.

V usage is TRBV5-1 and J usage is TRBJ2-7, with 7 bases identical to TRBD1. J lost 7 bases, V lost 7 bases, and 8 bases had no gene match. This CDR3 has 12 residues. Germline CDR1 SGHRS, CDR2 YFSETQ. The chain's CDR3 is CASLGNRGEQYF. The CDR3, as DNA: TGCGCCAGCTTGGGGAACAGGGGAGAGCAGTACTTC.

Only a few counts were recorded for this clonotype. The V call is TRBV14, the J call TRBJ1-1, with TRBD1 identical over 7 bases. Germline V CDR1 and CDR2: SGHDN, FVKESK. This CDR3 comprises 16 residues. The V and J ends lost 1 base and 6 bases, in that order; junction bases with no gene match: 11. The DNA for the CDR3 is TGTGCCAGCAGCCAAGTAGTGGGACGGCAGGGGGCTGAAGCTTTCTTT. It codes for CASSQVVGRQGAEAFF.

This rearrangement joins TRBV7-9 to TRBJ2-5, with D hard to call. This CDR3 contains 14 residues. Germline values: CDR1 SEHNR, CDR2 FQNEAQ (reference sequence). V was trimmed by 5 bases and J by 5 bases, leaving 15 bases between them. The CDR3 DNA reads TGTGCCAGCAGCCCTCGGACCTCCGGGGAGACCCAGTACTTC. Translation gives CASSPRTSGETQYF.

The V and J genes are TRBV19 and TRBJ2-6; 7 bases match TRBD2. CDR3 length: 16 amino acids. Trimming took 7 bases from V and 4 from J; bases not matched to a gene: 10. CDR1 is LNHDA, CDR2 SQIVND, per germline (reference sequence). In DNA form, the CDR3 reads TGTGCCAGTACCCCACCAGGGAGGGCCGGGGCCAACGTCCTGACTTTC. Protein product: CASTPPGRAGANVLTF.

This clonotype was seen at least ten times. The V gene is TRBV24-1, the J gene TRBJ2-2; D is unclear. The CDR3 runs to 15 residues. Trimming shortened V by 5 bases and J by 2 bases, and 11 bases separated the two germline ends. CDR1 and CDR2 (germline): KGHDR, SFDVKD. The DNA of the CDR3 is TGTGCCACCAGTGTAGGCAGTTATAACACCGGGGAGCTGTTTTTT. This sequence encodes CATSVGSYNTGELFF.

The chain recombines TRBV20-1 with TRBJ2-1; no reliable D call. The CDR3 is 12 residues long. Trimming cost V 6 bases and J 9 bases, with 15 bases left between them. Germline V gene lookup returns CDR1 DFQATT and CDR2 SNEGSKA (reference sequence). This chain's CDR3 is CSARSPAGEQFF. CDR3 in DNA: TGCAGTGCCAGGTCCCCTGCCGGTGAGCAGTTCTTC.

The V gene is TRBV20-1, the J gene TRBJ2-5, with D perhaps assigned TRBD1 or TRBD2 (5 bases each). Germline CDR1 reads DFQATT; CDR2 reads SNEGSKA (reference sequence). The germline V and J ends were trimmed by 3 bases and 5 bases, with 22 bases remaining between them. The CDR3 contains 16 residues. CDR3: CSASPGAGRAGETQYF. The CDR3 DNA sequence: TGCAGTGCTAGCCCCGGGGCAGGCAGGGCCGGGGAGACCCAGTACTTC.

This clonotype was observed at least ten times. The rearrangement uses TRBV28 and TRBJ2-3, with D unclear. The CDR3 contains 13 residues. V was trimmed by 6 bases and J by 0 bases, leaving 7 bases between them. CDR1 and CDR2 from the germline V gene are MDHEN and SYDVKM. CDR3 amino acids: CASSRDSTDTQYF. In DNA form, the CDR3 reads TGTGCCAGCAGCAGAGACAGCACAGATACGCAGTATTTT.

The chain is built from TRBV20-1 and TRBJ2-5; D gene ambiguous. The V gene lost 6 bases and the J gene lost 2 bases, with 10 bases spanning the gap. The CDR3 spans 12 residues. Per germline, CDR1 DFQATT and CDR2 SNEGSKA (reference sequence). CDR3 in amino acids: CSALRTQETQYF. The CDR3 region has the DNA TGCAGTGCACTACGTACTCAAGAGACCCAGTACTTC.

The V gene is TRBV28, the J gene TRBJ2-1; 9 nucleotides align to TRBD2. The CDR3 is 16 amino acids. Per germline, CDR1 MDHEN and CDR2 SYDVKM. Germline trimming cut 6 bases from V and 0 bases from J; bases unmatched to any gene: 6. CDR3: CASSRSGSDSYNEQFF. For the CDR3, the DNA is TGTGCCAGCAGCCGTAGCGGGAGTGACTCCTACAATGAGCAGTTCTTC. Full variable domain (missing parts from reference TRBV28 and TRBJ2-1): DVKVTQSSRYLVKRTGEKVFLECVQDMDHENMFWYRQDPGLGLRLIYFSYDVKMKEKGDIPEGYSVSREKKERFSLILESASTNQTSMYLCASSRSGSDSYNEQFFGPGTRLTVL.

This clonotype came up many times. The genes are TRBV5-1 and TRBJ2-1; D perhaps matches TRBD2 (6 bases). Germline CDR1 is SGHRS and CDR2 is YFSETQ. Trimming pared 0 bases from V and 5 bases from J, leaving 12 bases between. The CDR3 sequence is 15 residues long. CDR3 coding DNA: TGCGCCAGCAGCTTGGTTATTAGCGGAAACAATGAGCAGTTCTTC. Translating gives CASSLVISGNNEQFF.

CDR3 region: CASSDTTSGGESYNEQFF. The CDR3 DNA is TGTGCCAGCAGCGATACGACTAGCGGGGGTGAGTCCTACAATGAGCAGTTCTTC. V gene TRBV11-1 combines with J gene TRBJ2-1, with 12 bases fitting TRBD2. Germline CDR1 reads SGHAT; CDR2 reads FQDESV (reference sequence). Losses at the gene ends were 5 bases for V and 1 base for J; bases not matched to a gene: 9. CDR3 length equals 18 residues.

Regarding this clonotype: Given a much more abundant clone one base away, this may be a read error. The chain uses TRBV7-6 and TRBJ1-1; D is unresolved. V lost 2 bases, J lost 0 bases, and 4 bases lay in between. This CDR3 has 13 residues. From germline, CDR1 is SGHVS and CDR2 FNYEAQ. CDR3 sequence: CASSLQMNTEAFF. In DNA, the CDR3 is TGTGCCAGCAGCTTACAGATGAACACTGAAGCTTTCTTT. Looking up the rest from reference TRBV7-6 and TRBJ1-1 gives the full variable domain: GAGVSQSPRYKVTKRGQDVALRCDPISGHVSLYWYRQALGQGPEFLTYFNYEAQQDKSGLPNDRFSAERPEGSISTLTIQRTEQRDSAMYRCASSLQMNTEAFFGQGTRLTVV.

The chain joins TRBV28 to TRBJ1-2; unclear D gene. Trimming shortened V by 6 bases and J by 3 bases, and 11 bases separated the two germline ends. CDR1 and CDR2 from the germline V gene are MDHEN and SYDVKM. This CDR3 comprises 13 residues. The CDR3: CASRGWKDYGYTF. CDR3 coding DNA: TGTGCCAGCAGAGGATGGAAGGACTATGGCTACACCTTC.

V and J are TRBV20-1 and TRBJ2-3; unclear D gene. This CDR3 is 11 amino acids long. Trimming took 5 bases from V and 2 from J, leaving 5 bases between them. The germline V gene has CDR1 DFQATT and CDR2 SNEGSKA (reference sequence). CDR3 in amino acids: CSAEHTDTQYF. As DNA, the CDR3 is TGCAGTGCTGAACACACAGATACGCAGTATTTT.

The chain links TRBV20-1 to TRBJ2-1, with a possible D match to TRBD2 (5 bases). The CDR3 extends over 12 amino acids. The V gene's germline CDR1 is DFQATT and CDR2 SNEGSKA (reference sequence). Trimming shortened V by 3 bases and J by 5 bases, and 8 bases separated the two germline ends. The CDR3 region is CSASTGNNEQFF. CDR3 bases: TGCAGTGCTAGTACCGGGAACAATGAGCAGTTCTTC.

At least ten counts were recorded for this clonotype. The chain links TRBV7-9 to TRBJ1-1; 8 bases agree with TRBD1. CDR1 is SEHNR, CDR2 FQNEAQ, per germline (reference sequence). V lost 2 bases, J lost 4 bases, and 9 bases stayed unmatched. CDR3 size: 16 residues. The CDR3: CASSLSVTQGATEAFF. Here the CDR3 DNA reads TGTGCCAGCAGCTTAAGTGTTACGCAGGGGGCCACTGAAGCTTTCTTT.

The CDR3 DNA reads TGTGCCAGCTCCGCGCTAGGGACTAGCGGGGTCTACAATGAGCAGTTCTTC. Translated, it gives CASSALGTSGVYNEQFF. The V and J genes are TRBV18 and TRBJ2-1, with 13 bases identical to TRBD2. This CDR3 spans 17 amino acids. Trimming took 6 bases from V and 3 from J; bases not matched to a gene: 8. Germline values: CDR1 KGHSH, CDR2 LQKENI.

This chain links TRBV20-1 with TRBJ2-7, with 9 bases identical to TRBD1. Germline V lookup: CDR1 DFQATT, CDR2 SNEGSKA (reference sequence). The CDR3 spans 14 residues. Germline trimming cut 0 bases from V and 6 bases from J; bases unmatched to any gene: 6. CDR3 DNA: TGCAGTGCTAGAGACGGAGGGACAGGGTCCGAGCAGTACTTC. Its translation is CSARDGGTGSEQYF.